The 14 T cell receptor beta chains below all came from one sample that was sequenced in a study of blood T cell repertoires in COVID-19. Generated by immunoSEQ multiplex PCR, the TCRdb table keeps only in-frame clones and is missing some. The repertoire holds roughly 120,000 clones, more than 80% seen once, with around 8.5% in the top ten. The sequencing sample was made of peripheral blood. These receptors were obtained from a woman in her forties with acute or convalescent COVID-19.

This clone was detected only a few times. The chain joins TRBV29-1 to TRBJ1-1; 7 bases are shared with TRBD1. Germline V gene lookup returns CDR1 SQVTM and CDR2 ANQGSEA. J was trimmed by 0 bases and V by 5 bases; bases with no gene match: 3. The CDR3 contains 13 residues. Here the CDR3 DNA reads TGCAGCGTTTGTCAGGGGGTGAACACTGAAGCTTTCTTT. Protein: CSVCQGVNTEAFF.

This chain connects TRBV19 to TRBJ2-7, with 9 bases aligning to TRBD1. The CDR3 runs to 15 residues. The V segment lost 3 bases and the J segment 6 bases; nucleotides outside the gene matches: 9. CDR1 is LNHDA and CDR2 is SQIVND in the germline V gene (reference sequence). CDR3 sequence: CASSIFSQGASEQYF. CDR3 in DNA: TGTGCCAGTAGTATCTTCTCACAGGGGGCGTCCGAGCAGTACTTC.

V usage is TRBV18 and J usage is TRBJ1-2; maybe TRBD1 (6 bases). This CDR3 spans 15 amino acids. Trimming removed 4 bases at V and 7 bases at J, with 19 bases between. Per the germline V gene, CDR1 is KGHSH and CDR2 is LQKENI. CDR3 sequence: CASSLSGRGAGGYTF. CDR3 coding DNA: TGTGCCAGCTCACTTTCTGGCAGGGGCGCAGGTGGCTACACCTTC.

V usage is TRBV11-2 and J usage is TRBJ1-2; D possibly corresponds to TRBD1 (5 bases). This CDR3 is built from 13 residues. V dropped 1 base and J dropped 8 bases, with 11 bases sitting between them. In germline, CDR1 is SGHAT, CDR2 FQNNGV. CDR3 nucleotides: TGTGCCAGCAGCTTAGGGGGGGGAACCGGCTACACCTTC. It yields the protein CASSLGGGTGYTF.

This chain connects TRBV5-1 to TRBJ1-2, with 10 nucleotides matching TRBD1. From germline, CDR1 is SGHRS and CDR2 YFSETQ. CDR3 size: 16 residues. Unmatched junction bases numbered 10, after V lost 4 bases and J lost 4 bases. The CDR3 spells CASSVIPGQGFYGYTF. CDR3 coding DNA: TGCGCCAGCAGCGTAATACCGGGACAGGGGTTCTATGGCTACACCTTC.

This chain joins TRBV5-4 and TRBJ1-2, with 11 bases lining up with TRBD1. The V segment lost 4 bases and the J segment 3 bases; nucleotides outside the gene matches: 5. This CDR3 has 15 amino acids. CDR1 SGHNT and CDR2 YYREEE come from the germline V gene (reference sequence). The CDR3 DNA sequence: TGTGCCAGCAGCGTCCCGGGACAGGGGGACTATGGCTACACCTTC. Its translation: CASSVPGQGDYGYTF.

The chain combines TRBV14 with TRBJ1-1; no definite D call. Trimming left V 1 base short and J 0 bases short, with 9 bases between. The CDR3 runs to 15 residues. In germline, CDR1 is SGHDN, CDR2 FVKESK. Here the CDR3 DNA reads TGTGCCAGCAGCCAAGTGTCAAGCATGAACACTGAAGCTTTCTTT. Translating gives CASSQVSSMNTEAFF.

V usage is TRBV20-1 and J usage is TRBJ1-2; the match to TRBD1 covers 10 bases. The germline V gene encodes CDR1 DFQATT and CDR2 SNEGSKA (reference sequence). The ends lost 6 bases at V and 7 bases at J; junction bases unmatched: 2. The CDR3 is 11 amino acids. CDR3 DNA sequence: TGCAGTGCATGGGACAGGGGTGGCTACACCTTC. Its translation: CSAWDRGGYTF.

The V call is TRBV7-2, the J call TRBJ2-3, with a tentative D call TRBD1 (5 bases). Germline CDR1 SGHTA, CDR2 FQGNSA. This CDR3 region has 16 residues. The germline V and J ends were trimmed by 0 bases and 3 bases, with 13 bases remaining between them. In nucleotides, the CDR3 is TGTGCCAGCAGCTTAGCGTGGACCTACAGGACAGATACGCAGTATTTT. Encoded protein: CASSLAWTYRTDTQYF.

V gene TRBV28 combines with J gene TRBJ1-1; D uncertain. Germline V lookup: CDR1 MDHEN, CDR2 SYDVKM. This CDR3 spans 12 amino acids. The ends were cut back, 5 bases at V and 5 bases at J, with 9 bases in the middle. CDR3 in amino acids: CASSLVLTEAFF. The CDR3 DNA is TGTGCCAGCAGTCTAGTATTGACTGAAGCTTTCTTT.

The chain links TRBV20-1 to TRBJ2-1; 9 bases line up with TRBD1. Looked up from germline, CDR1 is DFQATT and CDR2 is SNEGSKA (reference sequence). Germline trimming cut 6 bases from V and 11 bases from J; bases unmatched to any gene: 5. This CDR3 has 11 amino acids. In DNA, the CDR3 is TGCAGTGCGGGTGGACAGGGGAAGCAGTTCTTC. It yields the protein CSAGGQGKQFF.

The chain uses TRBV5-1 and TRBJ1-2, with 7 bases that match TRBD1. Germline CDR1 is SGHRS and CDR2 is YFSETQ. This CDR3 comprises 14 residues. V trimming: 0 bases; J trimming: 8 bases; junction bases outside the gene matches: 7. DNA for the CDR3: TGCGCCAGCAGCTTGGGGGACAGTCCAGGAGGCTACACCTTC. Residues: CASSLGDSPGGYTF.

This rearrangement joins TRBV14 to TRBJ2-5, with TRBD1 identical over 8 bases. Germline CDR1 reads SGHDN; CDR2 reads FVKESK. This CDR3 is built from 18 residues. The trim removed 4 bases at V and 2 bases at J, leaving 15 bases unmatched. The CDR3 here is CASSLQDRGTWIQETQYF. DNA of the CDR3: TGTGCCAGCAGCCTTCAAGACAGGGGTACGTGGATTCAAGAGACCCAGTACTTC.

This chain joins TRBV5-6 and TRBJ2-5, with a tentative D call TRBD2 (5 bases). The CDR3 has 12 amino acids. Between the trimmed V and J ends, which lost 7 bases and 4 bases, there was a span of 11 bases. Germline-derived CDR1 and CDR2 are SGHDT and YYEEEE. The CDR3 nucleotides are TGTGCCAGCGCCGGGGTCCGAGAGACCCAGTACTTC. Protein sequence: CASAGVRETQYF.